This T cell receptor (beta chain) was observed in a study of shared clonotypes between healthy human individuals (dated by TCRdb to 2020 to 2021). Describing the broader study: The cohort included a few men and a couple of women between 18 and 49 years of age. Blood TCR repertoires of 5 or 6 healthy adults were deeply sequenced to estimate repertoire size and the extent of clonotype sharing between individuals. For each donor, three plates each were used for CD4 naive and CD4 memory, two plates were used for CD8 naive, and one plate was used for CD8 memory. Different laboratories and diverse techniques were used to prepare libraries and sequence TCR repertoires, to increase sequencing depth and limit assay-specific biases. Per donor, leukapheresis produced somewhere between about 0.94 and 9.5 billion PBMCs.

The study at large found these results: Pairwise subsampling indicated that sequencing depth was expected to affect the degree of clonotype sharing among donors. Because the study included a small number of donors, the genetic and exposure-history diversity represented was limited. Clonotypes shared by all four sorted-subset donors showed higher generation probabilities than non-shared clonotypes. Approximately 5% of naive CD4, 3.5% of naive CD8, approximately 2% of memory CD4, and over 0.35% of memory CD8 clonotypes were shared across a handful of donors. Naive subsets generally had larger estimated clonotype richness than memory subsets did. Rarefaction of sorted-subset datasets indicated incomplete sequencing despite the large sequencing depth. Only blood was sampled, and tissue TCR repertoires likely differ from those in blood.

The CDR3 measures 13 amino acids from cysteine to phenylalanine. Just the 39-base CDR3 DNA is kept, in frame starting at base 1. As encoded in the germline V gene, CDR1 is SQVTM while CDR2 is ANQGSEA. V is pared back by 3 bases and J by 4 bases, with 10 bases lying between the germline termini. Details on this clone: Its antigen is currently not known. No base quality values were provided; no much bigger clone lies one nucleotide off.

Donors were healthy HIV-negative adults with no recently reported acute infections or vaccinations. All donors were Caucasian adults living in Nashville, Tennessee, USA. CD4+ T cells were enriched by magnetic negative selection, after which naive cells were positively selected on CD45RA and the negative fraction was taken as the memory subset. After blood collection by leukapheresis, PBMCs were isolated using Ficoll-Histopaque density gradient centrifugation and then cryopreserved in the vapor phase of liquid nitrogen. Analytical flow cytometry was used to check the purity and quantity of each magnetically sorted T cell population. Each sorted fraction had its genomic DNA isolated and then quantified by UV absorbance on a Nanodrop 2000c. Using the deep immunoSEQ assay, TCR CDR3 regions were amplified from genomic DNA by multiplex PCR. Extracted genomic DNA from each cell subset was spread evenly across all wells of several immunoSEQ 96-well plates, with each plate serving as a replicate. For sorted subsets, each replicate PCR was loaded with roughly 200 ng genomic DNA, equivalent to 25,000 to 35,000 T cell genomes. The purified libraries were quantified using a Qubit 3.0 fluorometer, sized with a Bioanalyzer 2100, and then quantified again using the KAPA Library Quantification kit. A separate single-read 150-cycle Illumina NextSeq 550 flow cell was used to sequence each immunoSEQ 96-well plate. The original methods were these. Because the immunoSEQ output held only junctional sequences and lacked quality scores, the filtering could not match the filtering applied to full-length reads. To assign V/J genes and CDR3, sequences were annotated against IMGT germline references using PyIR, a Python wrapper for IgBLAST v1.9. Reads were removed for weak V/J assignments (E-value above 1e-6), missing CDR3, stop codons, out-of-frame junctions, or ambiguous translated residues. A V3J clonotype was defined by an identical inferred V gene, J gene, and CDR3 amino acid sequence. Percentage overlap between repertoires was computed as shared unique clonotypes divided by the size of the smaller repertoire. Richness of each repertoire was evaluated using RTK rarefaction, the Chao1 estimator, and Recon v2.1 estimates of unobserved clonotypes. Generation probabilities were computed with OLGA for all TCRbeta clonotypes obtained by the gDNA method from several donors. Held by TCRdb, this immuneACCESS table contains in-frame sequences only and omits some clones. Under half of the omission traces to an unresolved V gene where checked; the cause of the rest is unknown. V and J calls and clone size are as listed in that table; D and trimming were resolved from the DNA. Recorded for this sample are approximately 530,000 clones; less than 96% of them occurred a single time. Of the sample, about 0.064% is held by the ten largest clones.

This TCR was sampled from a woman aged 25-40 years in good health. The sequence joins TRBV29-1 to TRBJ1-3, and possibly TRBD1, on 5 matching bases. The sample consisted of naive CD4+ T cells sorted from blood. The sample's cell subset or site label, decoded: CD45RA+ positively selected. The CDR3 is CSVDVGGGNTIYF. The DNA sequence is as follows: TGCAGCGTTGATGTGGGGGGAGGAAACACCATATATTTT.